A selection of T cell receptor beta chains follows, all from one sample in a study of blood T cell repertoires in COVID-19. The data were produced by immunoSEQ multiplex PCR, yet TCRdb's version contains in-frame clones alone and is incomplete. Here the sample spans more than 65,000 clones, approximately 78% being singletons. Sequencing input: peripheral blood. These receptors all come from a woman older than 75 with acute or convalescent COVID-19. CDR3s include the opening cysteine and the closing phenylalanine or tryptophan. D genes are given only for firm matches. Only part of the rows carry a size: once, few, many, or a class if the clone is expanded.

v_gene: TRBV19
abundance: few
len: 14
j_gene: TRBJ2-3
d_gene: .
CDR3aa: CASSIGQVTDTQYF
CDR3nt: TGTGCCAGTAGTATAGGGCAGGTTACAGATACGCAGTATTTT

v_gene: TRBV16
abundance: .
len: 16
j_gene: TRBJ1-1
d_gene: TRBD1
CDR3aa: CASSLQGGQGAGEAFF
CDR3nt: TGTGCCAGCAGCCTCCAGGGGGGACAGGGGGCTGGTGAAGCTTTCTTT

v_gene: TRBV27
abundance: .
len: 15
j_gene: TRBJ2-5
d_gene: TRBD2
CDR3aa: CASSSQGLAQETQYF
CDR3nt: TGTGCCAGCAGTTCCCAAGGACTAGCCCAAGAGACCCAGTACTTC

v_gene: TRBV5-1
abundance: .
len: 15
j_gene: TRBJ1-3
d_gene: .
CDR3aa: CASSLEGASGNTIYF
CDR3nt: TGCGCCAGCAGCTTGGAGGGAGCGTCTGGAAACACCATATATTTT

v_gene: TRBV21-1
abundance: few
len: 21
j_gene: TRBJ1-3
d_gene: .
CDR3aa: CASSPPFPLGQGHFSGNTIYF
CDR3nt: TGTGCCAGCAGCCCCCCCTTCCCACTGGGACAGGGTCATTTCTCTGGAAACACCATATATTTT

v_gene: TRBV6-5
abundance: once
len: 14
j_gene: TRBJ1-1
d_gene: .
CDR3aa: CASSTRDLSPEAFF
CDR3nt: TGTGCCAGCAGTACGCGGGACCTATCGCCTGAAGCTTTCTTT

v_gene: TRBV6-5
abundance: .
len: 12
j_gene: TRBJ1-2
d_gene: .
CDR3aa: CASSSQGWGYTF
CDR3nt: TGTGCCAGCAGTTCACAGGGTTGGGGCTACACCTTC

v_gene: TRBV3-1/TRBV3-2
abundance: .
len: 13
j_gene: TRBJ1-5
d_gene: .
CDR3aa: CASSQDRNQPQHF
CDR3nt: TGTGCCAGCAGCCAAGACAGGAATCAGCCCCAGCATTTT

v_gene: TRBV7-2
abundance: .
len: 14
j_gene: TRBJ1-5
d_gene: .
CDR3aa: CASSLPGFNQPQHF
CDR3nt: TGTGCCAGCAGCTTGCCCGGGTTCAATCAGCCCCAGCATTTT

v_gene: TRBV19
abundance: .
len: 14
j_gene: TRBJ2-5
d_gene: .
CDR3aa: CASSFQGIQETQYF
CDR3nt: TGTGCCAGTAGTTTCCAGGGGATCCAAGAGACCCAGTACTTC

v_gene: TRBV29-1
abundance: once
len: 16
j_gene: TRBJ2-2
d_gene: TRBD2
CDR3aa: CSANLGTSGGAGELFF
CDR3nt: TGCAGCGCAAATCTTGGGACTAGCGGGGGGGCCGGGGAGCTGTTTTTT

v_gene: TRBV28
abundance: .
len: 14
j_gene: TRBJ2-2
d_gene: TRBD1
CDR3aa: CASRLDRVTGELFF
CDR3nt: TGTGCCAGCAGGCTAGACAGGGTCACCGGGGAGCTGTTTTTT

v_gene: TRBV7-9
abundance: .
len: 18
j_gene: TRBJ1-2
d_gene: .
CDR3aa: CASSLGWGSPQQNYGYTF
CDR3nt: TGTGCCAGCAGCTTAGGTTGGGGCAGTCCCCAGCAAAACTATGGCTACACCTTC

v_gene: TRBV6-5
abundance: .
len: 15
j_gene: TRBJ1-2
d_gene: .
CDR3aa: CASSPLEGGEAGYTF
CDR3nt: TGTGCCAGCAGTCCTCTTGAGGGAGGGGAGGCCGGCTACACCTTC

v_gene: TRBV12-3/TRBV12-4
abundance: .
len: 12
j_gene: TRBJ2-4
d_gene: .
CDR3aa: CASGQGIDIQYF
CDR3nt: TGTGCCAGCGGTCAGGGGATTGACATTCAGTACTTC

v_gene: TRBV7-9
abundance: .
len: 16
j_gene: TRBJ2-2
d_gene: TRBD2
CDR3aa: CASSLGLARNTGELFF
CDR3nt: TGTGCCAGCAGCCTGGGACTAGCGAGGAACACCGGGGAGCTGTTTTTT

v_gene: TRBV19
abundance: .
len: 14
j_gene: TRBJ2-3
d_gene: .
CDR3aa: CASSSGVATDTQYF
CDR3nt: TGTGCCAGTAGTAGCGGGGTAGCAACAGATACGCAGTATTTT

v_gene: TRBV19
abundance: .
len: 13
j_gene: TRBJ2-5
d_gene: .
CDR3aa: CASSAQNLETQYF
CDR3nt: TGTGCCAGTAGTGCTCAGAACCTAGAGACCCAGTACTTC

v_gene: TRBV9
abundance: .
len: 15
j_gene: TRBJ2-1
d_gene: TRBD2
CDR3aa: CASSVASGGYNEQFF
CDR3nt: TGTGCCAGCAGCGTGGCAAGCGGGGGATACAATGAGCAGTTCTTC

v_gene: TRBV7-8
abundance: .
len: 14
j_gene: TRBJ2-7
d_gene: .
CDR3aa: CASSQGQWGNEQYF
CDR3nt: TGTGCCAGCAGCCAAGGACAGTGGGGGAACGAGCAGTACTTC

v_gene: TRBV5-4
abundance: .
len: 15
j_gene: TRBJ1-2
d_gene: TRBD1
CDR3aa: CASSLQGAGDYGYTF
CDR3nt: TGTGCCAGCAGCCTACAGGGGGCTGGTGACTATGGCTACACCTTC

v_gene: TRBV27
abundance: .
len: 16
j_gene: TRBJ2-5
d_gene: .
CDR3aa: CASSSHTGTFQETQYF
CDR3nt: TGTGCCAGCAGTTCCCACACCGGGACATTCCAAGAGACCCAGTACTTC

v_gene: TRBV5-6
abundance: .
len: 14
j_gene: TRBJ1-6
d_gene: .
CDR3aa: CASSLDGAGSPLHF
CDR3nt: TGTGCCAGCAGCTTGGATGGGGCCGGTTCACCCCTCCACTTT